The rows below give T cell receptor beta chains drawn from one sample of a study of blood T cell repertoires in COVID-19. The protocol was immunoSEQ multiplex PCR, while the TCRdb copy is restricted to in-frame clones and leaves out a portion. This sample has about 260,000 clones, with approximately 92% found just once. Sequencing was performed on peripheral blood. The receptor set was obtained from a person under 35 with COVID-19, enrolled during active disease. CDR3s leave out the opening cysteine and the closing phenylalanine or tryptophan.

V: TRBV16
J: TRBJ2-1
CDR3: ASRGGAYNEQF

V: TRBV24-1
J: TRBJ1-5
CDR3: ATSDPDRVQPQH

V: TRBV19
J: TRBJ2-1
CDR3: ASSIAGGSPNEQF

V: TRBV6-5
J: TRBJ2-7
CDR3: ASKLAPFSYEQY

V: TRBV7-6
J: TRBJ2-1
CDR3: ASSPGTGGAYNEQF

V: TRBV2
J: TRBJ1-1
CDR3: ASSTGGEVF

V: TRBV29-1
J: TRBJ1-5
CDR3: SVGTGLLGGPQH

V: TRBV6-2/TRBV6-3
J: TRBJ2-2
CDR3: ASSYSPRGRDTGELF

V: TRBV14
J: TRBJ1-2
CDR3: ASSQFLRGAANYTSNYGYT

V: TRBV6-5
J: TRBJ2-7
CDR3: ASRVTSGSSYEQY

V: TRBV5-5
J: TRBJ1-3
CDR3: ASSLRGNAGNTIY

V: TRBV18
J: TRBJ1-5
CDR3: ASSPPGQGSQPQH

V: TRBV9
J: TRBJ1-6
CDR3: ASSVAGDNSPLH

V: TRBV6-5
J: TRBJ2-7
CDR3: ASSQRQGNEQY

V: TRBV5-1
J: TRBJ2-7
CDR3: ASSSGPGLAGVEQY

V: TRBV4-3
J: TRBJ2-1
CDR3: ASSEGLAGNEQF

V: TRBV18
J: TRBJ1-3
CDR3: ASSAGGPSGNTIY

V: TRBV3-1/TRBV3-2
J: TRBJ1-1
CDR3: ASSQVGDRDRNTEAF

V: TRBV4-3
J: TRBJ1-5
CDR3: ASSQYRGSNQPQH

V: TRBV14
J: TRBJ2-7
CDR3: ASSQEGRRGSYEQY

V: TRBV6-5
J: TRBJ1-4
CDR3: ASSPDRGGEKLF

V: TRBV6-6
J: TRBJ2-2
CDR3: ASSGGAAGELF

V: TRBV7-9
J: TRBJ2-7
CDR3: ASSLPAGIYEQY

V: TRBV11-1
J: TRBJ2-3
CDR3: ASSFGLAGFTDTQY

V: TRBV6-6
J: TRBJ1-2
CDR3: ATEADRGRLYGYT

V: TRBV2
J: TRBJ1-3
CDR3: ASSLSLGAGGNTIY

V: TRBV7-3
J: TRBJ2-4
CDR3: ASSLTFSPILAKNIQY

V: TRBV5-1
J: TRBJ1-6
CDR3: ASSLGPGVHNSPLH

V: TRBV20-1
J: TRBJ2-3
CDR3: SANERGRDTQY